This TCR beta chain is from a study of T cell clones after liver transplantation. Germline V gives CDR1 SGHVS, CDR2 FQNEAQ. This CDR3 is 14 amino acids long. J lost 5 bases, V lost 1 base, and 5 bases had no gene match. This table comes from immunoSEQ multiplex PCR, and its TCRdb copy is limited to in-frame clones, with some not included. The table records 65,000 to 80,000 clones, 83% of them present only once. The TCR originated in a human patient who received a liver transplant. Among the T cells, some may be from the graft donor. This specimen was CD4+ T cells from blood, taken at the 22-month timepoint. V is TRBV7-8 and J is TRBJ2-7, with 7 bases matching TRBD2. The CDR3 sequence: CASSLVWAGDEQYF. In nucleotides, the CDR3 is TGTGCCAGCAGCTTAGTATGGGCGGGAGACGAGCAGTACTTC.